The 6 T cell receptor beta chains listed next were all sequenced from one sample in a study of blood T cell repertoires in COVID-19 (dated by TCRdb to the early 2020s). The library relied on the immunoSEQ multiplex PCR assay. This immuneACCESS table, as held by TCRdb, lists in-frame sequences with V and J called but not all clones. Of the missing ones, under half trace to an unresolved V gene in checked studies; the others have no known cause. The sample yields approximately 110,000 clones; roughly 90% were counted once. Clones ranked in the top ten supply around 2.1% of the sample. Sequences were obtained from peripheral blood. All receptors come from a man aged 50 to 59 with COVID-19, enrolled during active disease.

This clone was detected only a few times. The V call is TRBV4-1, the J call TRBJ2-2; D might be TRBD2 (5 bases). Germline V gene data show CDR1 as MGHRA and CDR2 as YSYEKL. This CDR3 comprises 15 residues. The V end lost 6 bases, the J end lost 7 bases, and 18 bases lay between the germline ends. Here the CDR3 reads CASRPSVGDGGELFF. CDR3 in DNA: TGCGCCAGCAGGCCAAGCGTGGGAGATGGCGGGGAGCTGTTTTTT.

This chain joins TRBV5-1 and TRBJ1-5, with D perhaps matching TRBD1 (6 bases). V was clipped by 4 bases and J by 4 bases, with 9 bases between them. The length of the CDR3 is 13 residues. Looked up from germline, CDR1 is SGHRS and CDR2 is YFSETQ. In nucleotides, the CDR3 is TGCGCCAGCAGCATTGACAGGAATCAGCCCCAGCATTTT. Residues: CASSIDRNQPQHF.

V gene TRBV7-4 combines with J gene TRBJ2-1; TRBD2 aligns across 7 bases. This CDR3 has 13 residues. Germline V lookup: CDR1 SGHVT, CDR2 SQSDAQ. With V trimmed by 3 bases and J by 15 bases, 11 bases remained unmatched. The CDR3 bases are TGTGCCAGCAGCTTGAGGCTAGCGGAGTGTGGGTTCTTC. Translating gives CASSLRLAECGFF.

The genes are TRBV2 and TRBJ1-1; the D is unclear. The germline V and J ends were trimmed by 0 bases and 4 bases, with 9 bases remaining between them. Germline assignment: CDR1 SNHLY and CDR2 FYNNEI. CDR3 length: 14 residues. CDR3 sequence reads: CASSEASSFTEAFF. In DNA form, the CDR3 reads TGTGCCAGCAGTGAAGCGTCGTCTTTCACTGAAGCTTTCTTT.

This clone was found once. The CDR3 DNA reads TGTGCCAGCAGCTTAGGGGGGCTAGCGGGAGTCACCGGGGAGCTGTTTTTT. Translating gives CASSLGGLAGVTGELFF. The rearrangement joins TRBV13 to TRBJ2-2; TRBD2 matches at 10 bases. There are 17 residues in the CDR3. From germline, CDR1 is PRHDT and CDR2 FYEKMQ (reference sequence). V shed 0 bases, J shed 4 bases, and the junction held 5 bases outside the gene matches.

The rearrangement joins TRBV18 to TRBJ2-6; D may be TRBD1 (6 bases). V dropped 6 bases and J dropped 0 bases, with 18 bases sitting between them. From germline, CDR1 is KGHSH and CDR2 LQKENI. The CDR3 runs to 18 residues. The CDR3 sequence: CASSLGADLSSGANVLTF. DNA for the CDR3: TGTGCCAGCTCCCTGGGGGCGGATTTGAGCTCTGGGGCCAACGTCCTGACTTTC.